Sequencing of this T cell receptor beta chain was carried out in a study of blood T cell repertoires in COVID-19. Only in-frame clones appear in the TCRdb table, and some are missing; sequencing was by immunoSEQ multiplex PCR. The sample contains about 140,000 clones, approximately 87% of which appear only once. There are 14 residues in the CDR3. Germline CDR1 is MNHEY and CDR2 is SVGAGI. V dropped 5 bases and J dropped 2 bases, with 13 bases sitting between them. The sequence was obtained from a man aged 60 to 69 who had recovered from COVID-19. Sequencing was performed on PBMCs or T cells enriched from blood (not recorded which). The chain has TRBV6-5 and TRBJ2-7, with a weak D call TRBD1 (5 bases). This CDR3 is CASSPRTTTYEQYF. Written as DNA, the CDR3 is TGTGCCAGCAGTCCTCGGACAACTACCTACGAGCAGTACTTC.